This TCR beta chain was identified in a study of T cell clones after liver transplantation. Sequencing was performed with immunoSEQ multiplex PCR; in TCRdb, only in-frame clones are kept and a portion is missing. The repertoire holds some 110,000 clones, with 90% as singletons. CD3+CD4+ and CD3+CD8+ cells were FACS-sorted from thawed unstimulated PBMCs. Specimen: CD4+ T cells from blood, collected 12 months after liver transplant. This sequence was found in a human patient who received a liver transplant. Some T cells may be the graft donor's.

This CDR3 is CASSSRTSGTGYQETQYF. The CDR3 DNA reads TGTGCCAGCAGTTCTAGGACTAGCGGGACCGGGTACCAAGAGACCCAGTACTTC. This chain joins TRBV27 and TRBJ2-5, with TRBD2 matching over 12 bases. Germline CDR1 MNHEY, CDR2 SMNVEV (reference sequence). CDR3 size: 18 residues. V lost 4 bases to trimming and J lost 0 bases; unmatched junction nucleotides: 9.